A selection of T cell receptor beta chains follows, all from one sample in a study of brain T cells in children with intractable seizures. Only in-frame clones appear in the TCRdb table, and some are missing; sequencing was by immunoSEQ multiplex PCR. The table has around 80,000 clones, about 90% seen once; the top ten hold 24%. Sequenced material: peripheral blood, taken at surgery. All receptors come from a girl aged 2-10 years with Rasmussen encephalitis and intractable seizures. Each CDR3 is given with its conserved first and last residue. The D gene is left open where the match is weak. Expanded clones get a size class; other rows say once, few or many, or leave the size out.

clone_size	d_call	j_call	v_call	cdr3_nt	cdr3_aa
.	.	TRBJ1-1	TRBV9	TGTGCCAGCAGCGTACGGGGGGACACTGAAGCTTTCTTT	CASSVRGDTEAFF
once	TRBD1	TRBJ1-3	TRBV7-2	TGTGCCAGCAGCTTAGCTCCTCTGGGACAGGGTGCTGGAAACACCATATATTTT	CASSLAPLGQGAGNTIYF
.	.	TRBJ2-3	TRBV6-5	TGTGCCAGCAGGACTAGCCCCTCCAAGGGGGGGCAGTATTTT	CASRTSPSKGGQYF
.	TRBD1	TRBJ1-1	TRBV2	TGTGCCAGCAGTGTCAGACAGGGGAACACTGAAGCTTTCTTT	CASSVRQGNTEAFF
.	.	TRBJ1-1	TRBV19	TGTGCCAGTAGTATAAGCGGGGGGTTGAACACTGAAGCTTTCTTT	CASSISGGLNTEAFF
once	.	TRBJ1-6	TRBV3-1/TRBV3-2	TGTGCCAGCAGCCTCCTGGGCCAGAATAATTCACCCCTCCACTTT	CASSLLGQNNSPLHF
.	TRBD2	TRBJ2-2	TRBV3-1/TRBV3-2	TGTGCCAGCAGACAGCGGGGGGGGACCGGGGAGCTGTTTTTT	CASRQRGGTGELFF
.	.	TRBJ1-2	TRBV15	TGTGCCACCAGCCTTGGGGGTCTTCACTATGGCTACACCTTC	CATSLGGLHYGYTF
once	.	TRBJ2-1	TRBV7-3	TGTGCCAGCAGCCCATGGGCGCTGGGAAATGAGCAGTTCTTC	CASSPWALGNEQFF
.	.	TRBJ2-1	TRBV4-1	TGCGCCAGCAGCCAAGGGCGGGGGCCCCAGGATGAGCAGTTCTTC	CASSQGRGPQDEQFF
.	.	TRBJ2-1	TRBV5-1	TGCGCCAGCACAACAGGGAGCACCTACAATGAGCAGTTCTTC	CASTTGSTYNEQFF
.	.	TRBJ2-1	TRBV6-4	TGTGCCAGCAGCAAGGCGAGCGGAAGCTCCTACAATGAGCAGTTCTTC	CASSKASGSSYNEQFF
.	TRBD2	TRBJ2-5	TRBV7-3	TGTGCCAGCAGCTTACGGCTAGCGGGAGGAAAAGCTCGGGAGACCCAGTACTTC	CASSLRLAGGKARETQYF
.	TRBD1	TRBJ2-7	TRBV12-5	TGTGCTAGTGGTTTGGTACGGGTGACGGGACAGTCCTACGAGCAGTACTTC	CASGLVRVTGQSYEQYF
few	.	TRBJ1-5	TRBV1	TGCACCAGCAGCCAAAATCGGGGGGCGAGGCAGCCCCAGCATTTT	CTSSQNRGARQPQHF
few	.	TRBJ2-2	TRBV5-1	TGCGCCAGCAGCTTGACCCGGGCCCCCGGGGAGCTGTTTTTT	CASSLTRAPGELFF